This T cell receptor beta chain comes out of a study of blood T cell repertoires in COVID-19. Study as a whole: Acute-phase and convalescent COVID-19 samples originated in the United States, Italy and Spain.

The trim removed 3 bases at V and 8 bases at J, leaving 8 bases unmatched. The CDR3 consists of 14 residues. Germline values: CDR1 SGHTA, CDR2 FQGTGA. Profiled with immunoSEQ multiplex PCR; TCRdb holds only in-frame clones, not every one. The sample lists fewer than 85,000 clones, around three quarters occurring once. The chain has TRBV7-3 and TRBJ1-2, with TRBD1 identical over 8 bases. The sequenced sample consisted of peripheral blood. The sequence came from a woman in her 70s with acute or convalescent COVID-19. The CDR3 is CASSLGQGARGYTF. The CDR3 nucleotides read TGTGCCAGCAGCTTGGGGCAGGGGGCGCGGGGCTACACCTTC.